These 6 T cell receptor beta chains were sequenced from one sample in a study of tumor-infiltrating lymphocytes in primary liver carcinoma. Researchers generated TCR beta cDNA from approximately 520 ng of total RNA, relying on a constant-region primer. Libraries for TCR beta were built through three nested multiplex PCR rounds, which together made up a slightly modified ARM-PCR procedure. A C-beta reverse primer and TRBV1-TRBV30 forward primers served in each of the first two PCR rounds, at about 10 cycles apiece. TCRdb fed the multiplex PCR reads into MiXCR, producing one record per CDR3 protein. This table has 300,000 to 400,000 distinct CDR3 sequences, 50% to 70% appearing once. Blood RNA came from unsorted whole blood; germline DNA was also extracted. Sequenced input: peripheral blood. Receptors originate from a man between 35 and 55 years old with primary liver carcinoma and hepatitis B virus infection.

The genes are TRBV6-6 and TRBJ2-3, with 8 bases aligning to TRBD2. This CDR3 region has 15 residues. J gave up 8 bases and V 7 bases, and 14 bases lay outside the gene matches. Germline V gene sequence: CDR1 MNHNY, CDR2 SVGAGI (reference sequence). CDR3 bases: TGTGCCAGCACCCCACCGGGACTAGAAACCGGTACGCAGTATTTT. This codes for CASTPPGLETGTQYF.

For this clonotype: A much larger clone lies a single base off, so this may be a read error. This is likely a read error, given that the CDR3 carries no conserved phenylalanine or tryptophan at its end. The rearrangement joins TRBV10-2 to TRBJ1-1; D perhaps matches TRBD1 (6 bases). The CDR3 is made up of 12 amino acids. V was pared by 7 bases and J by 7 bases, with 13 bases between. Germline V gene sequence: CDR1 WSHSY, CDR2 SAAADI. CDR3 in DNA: TGCGCCAGCAAAGGGGGGCAGATTGAAGCTTTCATT. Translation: CASKGGQIEAFI.

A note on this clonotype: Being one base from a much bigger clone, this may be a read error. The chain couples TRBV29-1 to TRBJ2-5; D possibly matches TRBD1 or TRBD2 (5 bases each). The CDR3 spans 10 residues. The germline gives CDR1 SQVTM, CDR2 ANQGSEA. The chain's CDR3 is CSVVGETRYF. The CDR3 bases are TGCAGCGTCGTGGGGGAGACCCGGTACTTC. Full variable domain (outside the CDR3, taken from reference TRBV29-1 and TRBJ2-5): SAVISQKPSRDICQRGTSLTIQCQVDSQVTMMFWYRQQPGQSLTLIATANQGSEATYESGFVIDKFPISRPNLTFSTLTVSNMSPEDSSIYLCSVVGETRYFGPGTRLLVL.

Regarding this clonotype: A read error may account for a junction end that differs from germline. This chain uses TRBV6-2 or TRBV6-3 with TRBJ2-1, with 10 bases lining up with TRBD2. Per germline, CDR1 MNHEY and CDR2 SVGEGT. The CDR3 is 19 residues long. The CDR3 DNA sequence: TGTGCCAGCAGTTACCCTACCGGACTAGCGGCTAGCTCCTACAATGAGCAGATCTTC. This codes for CASSYPTGLAASSYNEQIF.

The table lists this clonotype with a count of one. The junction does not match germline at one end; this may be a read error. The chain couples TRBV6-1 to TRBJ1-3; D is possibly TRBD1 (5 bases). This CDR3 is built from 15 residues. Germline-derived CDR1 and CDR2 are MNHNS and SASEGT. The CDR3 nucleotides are TGTACCAGCGGACCAGGGACGGCCTCTGGAAACACCATATATTTT. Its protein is CTSGPGTASGNTIYF.

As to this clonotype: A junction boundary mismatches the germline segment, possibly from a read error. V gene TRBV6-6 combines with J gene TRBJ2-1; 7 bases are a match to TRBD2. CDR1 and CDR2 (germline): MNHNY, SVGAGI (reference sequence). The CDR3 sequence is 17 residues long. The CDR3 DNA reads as TGTACCAGCAGTTACTCCCCCTTGCGGGAGACCTACAATGAGCAGTTCTTC. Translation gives CTSSYSPLRETYNEQFF.